This T cell receptor gamma chain is drawn from a study of Vδ1+ human thymocytes. With regard to this clone: What it binds is not known.

This CDR3 has 12 amino acids. V was clipped by 4 bases and J by 12 bases; unmatched bases: 12. Germline CDR1 reads EGSTGY; CDR2 reads YDSYTSSV. Whole-study results and caveats: Thymic TRG and TRD repertoires appeared highly polyclonal.

After alphabeta T cell depletion, CD3+ Vdelta1+ Vdelta2- thymocytes were sorted. Sequences come from RNA converted to cDNA by reverse transcription. The CDR3 regions were amplified by multiplex PCR from V-gene primers to a constant-region primer. TCRdb reanalysed the multiplex PCR reads with CATT. Of some 37,000 gamma-chain clones in the sample, 20% were seen once. The origin of this receptor is a girl less than two years old who had congenital heart surgery. Sequencing was carried out using Vdelta1+ gamma-delta thymocytes from the thymus. Subset: FACS-sorted CD3+ TCRalphabeta- TCRVdelta1+ TCRVdelta2- thymocytes. J is TRGJ1 or TRGJ2 and V is TRGV4. The CDR3 spells CATWDGGGRKLF. The CDR3 DNA reads TGTGCCACCTGGGACGGGGGTGGGAGGAAACTCTTT.